This TCR beta chain was recovered during a study of T cells in tumors after PD-1 blockade. On this clone: In the same sample, other DNA sequences code for this CDR3.

The V and J ends lost 4 bases and 8 bases respectively, with 12 bases between them. Germline CDR1 SGDLS, CDR2 YYNGEE. CDR3 length equals 12 residues. The table came from immunoSEQ multiplex PCR; TCRdb's copy has only in-frame clones and leaves some out. The table shows approximately 50,000 clones, with around 85% occurring only once. Material: PBMCs, obtained before anti-PD-1 therapy. The chain has TRBV9 and TRBJ1-1, with D possibly matching TRBD1 (5 bases). This clonotype was sampled from a human donor with advanced basal cell or squamous cell carcinoma (not recorded which). The CDR3 bases are TGTGCCAGCAGCCCCGGGGGGTTGGAAGCTTTCTTT. It yields the protein CASSPGGLEAFF.